Listed below are T cell receptor beta chains from one sample, sequenced in a study of T cell changes during pregnancy in multiple sclerosis. Sequencing used immunoSEQ multiplex PCR; TCRdb keeps in-frame clones, though not all of them. The table records over 50,000 clones, roughly 88% of them present only once. The sample consisted of peripheral blood, taken in the first trimester of pregnancy. The source is a female donor with multiple sclerosis, enrolled in a pregnancy study. Both conserved end residues are part of each CDR3. Fields, in order: J gene, V gene, clone size, D gene, CDR3 DNA, CDR3 protein. D genes are given only for firm matches. Where a row states a size, it is once, few, many or the class of an expanded clone; other rows omit it.

>TRBJ1-5|TRBV30|NA|TRBD1
TGTGCCTGGACGGACAGGGCTGGGAGTCAGCCCCAGCATTTT
CAWTDRAGSQPQHF
>TRBJ2-7|TRBV10-1|NA|NA
TGCGCCAGCAGTGACGGAAGGGGGGGCGACGAGCAGTACTTC
CASSDGRGGDEQYF
>TRBJ2-4|TRBV6-5|NA|NA
TGTGCCAGCAGCACGGAGGGGGCCCCCGGAAACATTCAGTACTTC
CASSTEGAPGNIQYF
>TRBJ1-2|TRBV5-1|NA|TRBD1
TGCGCCAGCAGCGAGGGGGCGCAAGAAGGCTACACCTTC
CASSEGAQEGYTF
>TRBJ1-2|TRBV4-3|NA|NA
TGCGCCAGCAGCCAAGATAACTTGGGGGAGGGAATCTATGGCTACACCTTC
CASSQDNLGEGIYGYTF
>TRBJ1-1|TRBV6-5|NA|TRBD1
TGTGCCAGCAGTTACTCCACGGGACAGGGGTCTGAAGCTTTCTTT
CASSYSTGQGSEAFF
>TRBJ1-5|TRBV2|NA|TRBD1
TGTGCCAGCAGGGTCACAGGGGCCTCTAATCAGCCCCAGCATTTT
CASRVTGASNQPQHF
>TRBJ2-1|TRBV18|NA|NA
TGTGCCAGCTCACGCGCAGGGTGGAATGAGCAGTTCTTC
CASSRAGWNEQFF
>TRBJ2-1|TRBV19|once|NA
TGTGCCAGTATCTCCGGGGACATTTCCGATGAGCAGTTCTTC
CASISGDISDEQFF
>TRBJ2-7|TRBV6-1|NA|TRBD2
TGTGCCAGCAGGGGACTAGCGAGAGTTTACGAGCAGTACTTC
CASRGLARVYEQYF
>TRBJ1-4|TRBV7-8|NA|NA
TGTGCCAGCAGCCTCGTCGGGAAGTATGAAAAACTGTTTTTT
CASSLVGKYEKLFF
>TRBJ2-1|TRBV27|NA|TRBD2
TGTGCCAGCAGTTCTCCGGGACTAGGGAACAATGAGCAGTTCTTC
CASSSPGLGNNEQFF
>TRBJ2-3|TRBV30|NA|NA
TGTGCCTGGAGTGCACAGGCCACAGATACGCAGTATTTT
CAWSAQATDTQYF
>TRBJ2-6|TRBV2|NA|TRBD2
TGTGCCAGCAGTCCGACTAGCGGGAGATTCTCTGGGGCCAACGTCCTGACTTTC
CASSPTSGRFSGANVLTF
>TRBJ1-1|TRBV30|NA|TRBD1
TGTGCCTGGAGTGTGGGACAGGGCGCTTTCTTT
CAWSVGQGAFF
>TRBJ2-1|TRBV9|NA|TRBD2
TGTGCCAGCAGCGCAACCGGGACTAGCGGAAGGGAGCAGTTCTTC
CASSATGTSGREQFF
>TRBJ1-6|TRBV4-3|NA|NA
TGCGCCAGCAGCCAAGATGGTTTAGGAGGTTCACCCCTCCACTTT
CASSQDGLGGSPLHF
>TRBJ2-5|TRBV30|NA|TRBD1
TGTGCCTGGAGTGTTTCGGGGACAGCGAAGACCCAGTACTTC
CAWSVSGTAKTQYF
>TRBJ2-7|TRBV5-1|NA|TRBD2
TGCGCCAGCAGCCACCCACTAGCGGGTCGCACTTACGAGCAGTACTTC
CASSHPLAGRTYEQYF
>TRBJ1-1|TRBV2|NA|TRBD1
TGTGCCAGCAGTTTAGGACAGGCCTTATCGAACACTGAAGCTTTCTTT
CASSLGQALSNTEAFF
>TRBJ2-7|TRBV28|few|TRBD1
TGTGCCAGCAGTGGGGCGGACAGGGTGAACTACGAGCAGTACTTC
CASSGADRVNYEQYF
>TRBJ2-3|TRBV11-2|few|TRBD2
TGTGCCAGCAGCTTAGGCGGGAGTGCAGATACGCAGTATTTT
CASSLGGSADTQYF
>TRBJ2-4|TRBV27|NA|NA
TGTGCCAGCAGTTTACAAAGGTTTACACATCGGGGGGCAGGGGAGTGCATTCAGTACTTC
CASSLQRFTHRGAGECIQYF
>TRBJ2-4|TRBV6-5|NA|TRBD1
TGTGCCAGCAGACCCGGGACAGGGGTTCAGTACTTC
CASRPGTGVQYF
>TRBJ2-7|TRBV6-5|NA|NA
TGTGCCAGCAGGAGAGCGGTCTACGAGCAGTACTTC
CASRRAVYEQYF
>TRBJ2-7|TRBV11-2|NA|NA
TGTGCCAGCAGCCTTACTTTCCAGACTAGTTTCGGCAACGAGCAGTACTTC
CASSLTFQTSFGNEQYF
>TRBJ2-7|TRBV5-1|many|TRBD2
TGCGCCAGCAGCTTGGCCGTCACTAGCGGTGGGGGAGAGCAGTACTTC
CASSLAVTSGGGEQYF
>TRBJ2-3|TRBV5-1|NA|TRBD2
TGCGCCAGCAGCTCTAGCGGGAGAACAGATACGCAGTATTTT
CASSSSGRTDTQYF
>TRBJ2-1|TRBV11-2|NA|TRBD2
TGTGCCAGCAGCTCCAAGGGACTAGCGGGAGTATATTCCTACAATGAGCAGTTCTTC
CASSSKGLAGVYSYNEQFF
>TRBJ1-3|TRBV19|NA|NA
TGTGCCACCAGAGAACAGTCTGGAAACACCATATATTTT
CATREQSGNTIYF
>TRBJ2-3|TRBV14|once|NA
TGTGCCAGCAGCCCGCGACTAGACTCCACAGATACGCAGTATTTT
CASSPRLDSTDTQYF
>TRBJ2-5|TRBV7-3|NA|NA
TGTGCCAGCAGCACCTCTAGCGCCAGCGAGACCCAGTACTTC
CASSTSSASETQYF
>TRBJ2-1|TRBV7-9|NA|TRBD2
TGTGCCAGCACCAACATCGGGGAGGGCCTTTGGGATGAGCAGTTCTTC
CASTNIGEGLWDEQFF
>TRBJ2-2|TRBV28|once|TRBD1
TGTGCCAGCAGTTCTCCGGGACAGGGGGCCGGGGAGCTGTTTTTT
CASSSPGQGAGELFF
>TRBJ1-1|TRBV5-5|NA|NA
TGTGCCAGCAGCCGTCCACAGGTTCCAAACACTGAAGCTTTCTTT
CASSRPQVPNTEAFF
>TRBJ2-7|TRBV27|NA|NA
TGTGCCAGCAGTCGACAGTTCTCCTACGAGCAGTACTTC
CASSRQFSYEQYF
>TRBJ1-5|TRBV2|NA|NA
TGTGCCAGCAGTGTTGTCAGAAATCAGCCCCAGCATTTT
CASSVVRNQPQHF
>TRBJ2-2|TRBV5-4|NA|NA
TGTGCCAGCACCCCTCGCGCTTCCTCCGGGACCGGGGAGCTGTTTTTT
CASTPRASSGTGELFF
>TRBJ1-4|TRBV19|NA|NA
TGTGCCAGTACTAAGGATAGCCGAAACCCCGAAAAACTGTTTTTT
CASTKDSRNPEKLFF
>TRBJ2-1|TRBV11-3|few|NA
TGTGCCAGCAGCTTACTAGCGAGAGACAATGAGCAGTTCTTC
CASSLLARDNEQFF
>TRBJ2-2|TRBV19|NA|TRBD1
TGTGCCAGTAGGACAGGGGGCACCGGGGAGCTGTTTTTT
CASRTGGTGELFF
>TRBJ1-1|TRBV7-9|NA|NA
TGTGCCAGCAGCTTATACGGGAGGCCTGAAGCTTTCTTT
CASSLYGRPEAFF
>TRBJ2-1|TRBV7-2|NA|TRBD2
TGTGCCAGCAGCGACGGGACTAGGCTCAATGAGCAGTTCTTC
CASSDGTRLNEQFF
>TRBJ2-2|TRBV4-3|once|TRBD1
TGCGCCAGCAGCCAAGAAGCCCTAAGACAGGGGACTTCCACCGGGGAGCTGTTTTTT
CASSQEALRQGTSTGELFF
>TRBJ1-5|TRBV18|few|NA
TGTGCCAGCTCACACGCCCACGGGGGGCGTCGCAATCAGCCCCAGCATTTT
CASSHAHGGRRNQPQHF
>TRBJ1-1|TRBV23-1|NA|NA
TGCGCCAGCAGTCGCAATCAGGGCAGGGAGGACGGAGCTTTCTTT
CASSRNQGREDGAFF
>TRBJ1-1|TRBV18|few|TRBD1
TGTGCCAGCTCACCAAAGGGACAGGGGGACACTGAAGCTTTCTTT
CASSPKGQGDTEAFF
>TRBJ1-1|TRBV5-6|NA|TRBD1
TGTGCCAGCAGCCCCGGACAGGCTATGAACACTGAAGCTTTCTTT
CASSPGQAMNTEAFF
>TRBJ2-1|TRBV7-9|NA|TRBD2
TGTGCCAGCAGCTCCCCCGAGGTGACTAGCGTCTACAATGAGCAGTTCTTC
CASSSPEVTSVYNEQFF
>TRBJ1-2|TRBV18|NA|TRBD1
TGTGCCAGCTCACTTGGGACAGAGTATGGCTACACCTTC
CASSLGTEYGYTF
>TRBJ2-7|TRBV4-1|NA|TRBD2
TGCGCCAGCAGCACAACCCCGGGACTAGAACTTTACGAGCAGTACTTC
CASSTTPGLELYEQYF
>TRBJ2-7|TRBV30|NA|NA
TGTGCCTGTAACAGGGAACTTAGGGAGCAGTACTTC
CACNRELREQYF
>TRBJ1-1|TRBV19|NA|TRBD1
TGTGCCAGTAGGTCCCTGGGACAGGGGGCGGGAAAGATGACTGAAGCTTTCTTT
CASRSLGQGAGKMTEAFF
>TRBJ1-2|TRBV9|NA|NA
TGTGCCAGCAGCGTAGAAACAGGATCATTCTATGGCTACACCTTC
CASSVETGSFYGYTF
>TRBJ1-1|TRBV6-5|NA|NA
TGTGCCAGCAGTTATATTCAAGGGGCTTCTGAAGCTTTCTTT
CASSYIQGASEAFF
>TRBJ2-1|TRBV5-1|NA|NA
TGCGCCAGCAGCTTGGCGGGGGACAGCTCCTACAATGAGCAGTTCTTC
CASSLAGDSSYNEQFF
>TRBJ2-7|TRBV5-4|NA|TRBD2
TGTGCCAGCAGCTTGGAGACTAGCGGGAGAACCTACGAGCAGTACTTC
CASSLETSGRTYEQYF
>TRBJ2-1|TRBV30|few|NA
TGTGCCTGGAGTGTACCCCCCGCCGTCGGTGAGCAGTTCTTC
CAWSVPPAVGEQFF
>TRBJ2-7|TRBV18|once|TRBD1
TGTGCCAGCTCACTCCAGACAGGGGAAGGCGACTACGAGCAGTACTTC
CASSLQTGEGDYEQYF
>TRBJ1-1|TRBV6-5|NA|TRBD1
TGTGCCAGCAGCCGAGGACAGGGTGGCACTGAAGCTTTCTTT
CASSRGQGGTEAFF